The 15 T cell receptor beta chains presented below share a single source sample, sequenced in a study of naive and memory T cell subsets. Whole blood, 2.5 ml, came from adult healthy volunteers. Alpha and beta constant region primers primed reverse transcription for blood and skin samples. TCRdb passed the 5' RACE reads through MiXCR, listing each CDR3 protein once. There are tens of thousands of distinct CDR3 sequences in the sample; roughly a quarter occur only once, and roughly 1.8% lies in the top ten. The receptors come from a female donor in good health.

This clonotype was recorded many times. This sequence joins TRBV20-1 and TRBJ1-2; D gene uncertain. Germline lookup yields CDR1 DFQATT and CDR2 SNEGSKA (reference sequence). Trimming took off 2 bases at V and 4 bases at J, with 8 bases between the two ends. The CDR3 contains 12 residues. CDR3 sequence (DNA): TGCAGTGCTAGATCGGGTCTCTATGGCTACACCTTC. Encoded protein: CSARSGLYGYTF.

This clonotype was observed many times. The rearrangement joins TRBV5-1 to TRBJ1-3, with TRBD1 matching over 7 bases. The CDR3 is 15 residues long. Germline CDR1 reads SGHRS; CDR2 reads YFSETQ. Trimming at V came to 2 bases and at J to 0 bases, leaving 2 bases not matched to a gene. The CDR3, as DNA: TGCGCCAGCAGCTTCAGGGGGACCTCTGGAAACACCATATATTTT. Translating it yields CASSFRGTSGNTIYF.

This clonotype was observed a handful of times. The chain recombines TRBV5-1 with TRBJ1-1; D perhaps matches TRBD1 (6 bases). The germline V gene encodes CDR1 SGHRS and CDR2 YFSETQ. The CDR3 consists of 14 residues. Trimming took off 4 bases at V and 4 bases at J, with 14 bases between the two ends. The CDR3 protein is CASSQTGTITEAFF. CDR3 DNA: TGCGCCAGCAGCCAAACCGGGACAATCACTGAAGCTTTCTTT. The full variable domain, its missing parts supplied by reference TRBV5-1 and TRBJ1-1, is KAGVTQTPRYLIKTRGQQVTLSCSPISGHRSVSWYQQTPGQGLQFLFEYFSETQRNKGNFPGRFSGRQFSNSRSEMNVSTLELGDSALYLCASSQTGTITEAFFGQGTRLTVV.

The genes are TRBV7-2 and TRBJ2-1; D is undetermined. The CDR3 totals 13 residues. Germline V gene lookup returns CDR1 SGHTA and CDR2 FQGNSA. V was cut by 1 base and J by 4 bases, with 5 bases left in between. Written as DNA, the CDR3 is TGTGCCAGCAGCTTAGAGTTATACAATGAGCAGTTCTTC. This translates into CASSLELYNEQFF. Using reference TRBV7-2 and TRBJ2-1 for the parts outside the CDR3, the full variable domain is GAGVSQSPSNKVTEKGKDVELRCDPISGHTALYWYRQSLGQGLEFLIYFQGNSAPDKSGLPSDRFSAERTGGSVSTLTIQRTQQEDSAVYLCASSLELYNEQFFGPGTRLTVL.

This clonotype appeared a few times. The chain is built from TRBV6-5 and TRBJ2-7; D remains unclear. The V gene's germline CDR1 is MNHEY and CDR2 SVGAGI. V was clipped by 2 bases and J by 0 bases, with 5 bases between them. This CDR3 is 13 amino acids long. The CDR3 sequence is CASSYASSYEQYF. The CDR3 DNA reads as TGTGCCAGCAGTTACGCTAGCTCCTACGAGCAGTACTTC.

Only a few counts were recorded for this clonotype. V is TRBV29-1 and J is TRBJ1-3; 7 bases line up with TRBD1. This CDR3 spans 14 amino acids. Trimming took 4 bases from V and 5 from J; bases not matched to a gene: 8. Germline V gives CDR1 SQVTM, CDR2 ANQGSEA. Written as DNA, the CDR3 is TGCAGCGTTGCCCTGGAACAGGGGCGAAACACCATATATTTT. Its protein product is CSVALEQGRNTIYF.

This clonotype came up many times. The chain couples TRBV20-1 to TRBJ2-6; D ambiguous. CDR1 and CDR2 from the germline V gene are DFQATT and SNEGSKA (reference sequence). V lost 0 bases and J lost 0, with 3 bases in between. The CDR3 extends over 14 amino acids. The CDR3 bases are TGCAGTGCTAGAGATCCCTCTGGGGCCAACGTCCTGACTTTC. Protein product: CSARDPSGANVLTF.

In this sample, this clonotype turned up a few times. The chain couples TRBV5-1 to TRBJ2-3; 14 nucleotides line up with TRBD2. The CDR3 spans 16 residues. Germline trimming cut 3 bases from V and 1 base from J; bases unmatched to any gene: 1. Germline-derived CDR1 and CDR2 are SGHRS and YFSETQ. CDR3 coding DNA: TGCGCCAGCAGCTCGGGACTAGCGGGGGGCACAGATACGCAGTATTTT. Its translation: CASSSGLAGGTDTQYF. The full variable domain, completed using reference TRBV5-1 and TRBJ2-3, is KAGVTQTPRYLIKTRGQQVTLSCSPISGHRSVSWYQQTPGQGLQFLFEYFSETQRNKGNFPGRFSGRQFSNSRSEMNVSTLELGDSALYLCASSSGLAGGTDTQYFGPGTRLTVL.

The table lists this clonotype with many counts. The chain couples TRBV20-1 to TRBJ1-2; 8 bases line up with TRBD1. CDR1 is DFQATT, CDR2 SNEGSKA, per germline (reference sequence). This CDR3 has 16 residues. Unmatched junction bases numbered 11, after V lost 3 bases and J lost 2 bases. CDR3 DNA: TGCAGTGCTAGGGCCCAAGACAGGGGCCAGAACTATGGCTACACCTTC. As protein: CSARAQDRGQNYGYTF.

Ten or more counts support this clonotype. V and J are TRBV2 and TRBJ2-1, with D possibly being TRBD1 (5 bases). Per germline, CDR1 SNHLY and CDR2 FYNNEI. The CDR3 is 15 amino acids. The germline V and J ends were trimmed by 3 bases and 9 bases, with 18 bases remaining between them. This chain's CDR3 is CASSEVRTPGIEQFF. The CDR3, as DNA: TGTGCCAGCAGTGAGGTCAGGACACCTGGGATTGAGCAGTTCTTC. The entire variable domain, with the rest obtained from reference TRBV2 and TRBJ2-1, is as follows: EPEVTQTPSHQVTQMGQEVILRCVPISNHLYFYWYRQILGQKVEFLVSFYNNEISEKSEIFDDQFSVERPDGSNFTLKIRSTKLEDSAMYFCASSEVRTPGIEQFFGPGTRLTVL.

This clonotype was detected ten times or more. CDR3 DNA sequence: TGTGCCAGCAGTTACCCCGGGACCTACGAGCAGTACTTC. Translation: CASSYPGTYEQYF. V usage is TRBV6-6 and J usage is TRBJ2-7, with D maybe TRBD2 (5 bases). Germline V gene lookup returns CDR1 MNHNY and CDR2 SVGAGI (reference sequence). Between the trimmed V and J ends, which lost 2 bases and 2 bases, there was a span of 7 bases. The CDR3 consists of 13 residues.

Here the CDR3 DNA reads TGTGCCAGCAGCTTAAGCGGACAGGGTCGCGATACGCAGTATTTT. Translating gives CASSLSGQGRDTQYF. The chain uses TRBV7-3 and TRBJ2-3; 8 nucleotides align to TRBD1. The germline CDR1 and CDR2 sequences are SGHTA and FQGTGA. The CDR3 spans 15 residues. J gave up 6 bases and V 1 base, and 6 bases lay outside the gene matches.

The chain recombines TRBV7-9 with TRBJ2-1; 9 nucleotides match TRBD2. The CDR3 is 14 amino acids. CDR1 is SEHNR, CDR2 FQNEAQ, per germline (reference sequence). Germline trimming cut 5 bases from V and 6 bases from J; bases unmatched to any gene: 5. The CDR3 sequence: CASSASGTTNEQFF. CDR3 coding DNA: TGTGCCAGCAGCGCTAGCGGGACTACCAATGAGCAGTTCTTC.

This clonotype was seen a handful of times. An end of the junction differs from the germline gene, which may be a read error. The chain combines TRBV29-1 with TRBJ1-1; D is ambiguous. Germline assignment: CDR1 SQVTM and CDR2 ANQGSEA. The CDR3 totals 13 residues. The CDR3 DNA reads as TGCAGCGTGGAAGGGAGGGTGAACACTGAAGCTTTCTTT. Its protein product is CSVEGRVNTEAFF. The variable domain in full, with the rest retrieved from reference TRBV29-1 and TRBJ1-1, is SAVISQKPSRDICQRGTSLTIQCQVDSQVTMMFWYRQQPGQSLTLIATANQGSEATYESGFVIDKFPISRPNLTFSTLTVSNMSPEDSSIYLCSVEGRVNTEAFFGQGTRLTVV.

V and J are TRBV29-1 and TRBJ1-3; D unclear. Germline assignment: CDR1 SQVTM and CDR2 ANQGSEA. The CDR3 contains 12 residues. V was trimmed by 4 bases and J by 3 bases, leaving 7 bases between them. CDR3 residues: CSVGGGGNTIYF. The CDR3 nucleotides are TGCAGCGTTGGAGGAGGTGGAAACACCATATATTTT.